This T cell receptor beta chain was captured by sequencing in a study of blood T cell repertoires in COVID-19. Study at large: Sites in the United States, Italy and Spain provided acute and convalescent COVID-19 samples.

Trimming removed 3 bases from V and 5 bases from J, with 8 bases in between. CDR3 length equals 13 residues. Germline CDR1 and CDR2: LNHDA and SQIVND (reference sequence). Original analysis: By means of reference gene primer amplification, nucleated cell counts were estimated. Measured with immunoSEQ multiplex PCR; TCRdb has only the in-frame clones, and not every one. That table gives V, J and clone size, and the DNA gave D and trimming. The top ten clones hold about an eighth of a sample with 130,000 or so clones, roughly 86% of them seen once. This TCR was recovered from a woman between 70 and 85 years old with COVID-19, enrolled during active disease. The chain employs TRBV19 and TRBJ2-1; D remains ambiguous. Sequencing input: peripheral blood. CDR3 bases: TGTGCCAGTAGTATTTACAGAGACAATGAGCAGTTCTTC. Protein: CASSIYRDNEQFF. The full variable domain, rest sourced from reference TRBV19 and TRBJ2-1, is DGGITQSPKYLFRKEGQNVTLSCEQNLNHDAMYWYRQDPGQGLRLIYYSQIVNDFQKGDIAEGYSVSREKKESFPLTVTSAQKNPTAFYLCASSIYRDNEQFFGPGTRLTVL.